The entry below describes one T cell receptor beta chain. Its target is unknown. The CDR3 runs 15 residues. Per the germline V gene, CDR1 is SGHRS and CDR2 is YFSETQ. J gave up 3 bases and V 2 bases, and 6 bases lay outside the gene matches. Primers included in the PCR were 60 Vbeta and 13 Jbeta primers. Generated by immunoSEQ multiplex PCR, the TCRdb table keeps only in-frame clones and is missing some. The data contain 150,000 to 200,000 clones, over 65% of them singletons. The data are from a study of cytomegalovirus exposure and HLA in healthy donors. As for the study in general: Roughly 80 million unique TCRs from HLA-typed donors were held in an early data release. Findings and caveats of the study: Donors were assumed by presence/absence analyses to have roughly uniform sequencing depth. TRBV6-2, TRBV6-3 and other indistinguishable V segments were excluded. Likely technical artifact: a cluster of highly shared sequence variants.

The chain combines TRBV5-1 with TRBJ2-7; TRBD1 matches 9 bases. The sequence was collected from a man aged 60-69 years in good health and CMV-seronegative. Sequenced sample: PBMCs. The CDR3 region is CASSFVRQGGYEQYF. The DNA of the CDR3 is TGCGCCAGCAGCTTTGTCCGACAGGGGGGCTACGAGCAGTACTTC.